This record concerns one TCR beta chain sequence. Different DNA sequences within this sample yield the same CDR3. The V gene lost 3 bases and the J gene lost 2 bases, with 13 bases spanning the gap. This CDR3 is 15 amino acids long. Germline V CDR1 and CDR2: LNHDA, SQIVND (reference sequence). These data belong to a study of blood T cell repertoires in COVID-19. Under the authors' procedure: Amplification of reference gene primers was used by the study to estimate nucleated cell counts. Sequencing was performed with immunoSEQ multiplex PCR; in TCRdb, only in-frame clones are kept and a portion is missing. V and J calls and clone size come straight from that table; D and trimming were deduced from the DNA. The profile shows 350,000 to 450,000 clones, 80% to 95% of them singletons. Recruits, aged roughly 18 to 95 years, lived in 24 US areas.

This chain uses TRBV19 with TRBJ1-1, with TRBD1 as a possible D gene (5 bases). Sequenced input: PBMCs or T cells enriched from blood (not recorded which). The source of this sequence is a woman aged 40 to 50 who had been exposed to COVID-19. DNA of the CDR3: TGTGCCAGTAGTATCGAAGGGGCGCTTAACACTGAAGCTTTCTTT. Protein product: CASSIEGALNTEAFF.